The 5 T cell receptor beta chains below all came from one sample that was sequenced in a study of T cell repertoires in cytomegalovirus infection. TCRdb redid the calling of the reads with MiXCR, one entry per CDR3 protein. The data hold fewer than 550,000 distinct CDR3 sequences, with 25% to 40% observed a single time. The specimen was PBMCs. The receptors stem from a human donor in good health (CMV status not recorded). Some clones in this sample may be carry-over from other donors' samples.

This clonotype was recorded a few times. V and J are TRBV19 and TRBJ1-5; 7 bases fit TRBD1. V lost 4 bases to trimming and J lost 1 base; unmatched junction nucleotides: 7. Looked up from germline, CDR1 is LNHDA and CDR2 is SQIVND (reference sequence). CDR3 length: 16 residues. This CDR3 reads CASSTRGTVSNQPQHF. The CDR3, as DNA: TGTGCCAGTAGTACTCGAGGGACAGTCAGCAATCAGCCCCAGCATTTT.

The chain employs TRBV19 and TRBJ1-5; TRBD1 matches at 11 bases. CDR3 size: 15 residues. Germline V lookup: CDR1 LNHDA, CDR2 SQIVND (reference sequence). The trim removed 5 bases at V and 6 bases at J, leaving 6 bases unmatched. The CDR3 spells CASSPGQGAAQPQHF. In nucleotides, the CDR3 is TGTGCCAGTAGTCCTGGACAGGGGGCAGCTCAGCCCCAGCATTTT.

For the CDR3, the DNA is TGTGCCAGCACCGAGGGAAAGGGGGCCTGGGAGCAGTTCTTC. This gives the protein CASTEGKGAWEQFF. This chain connects TRBV7-2 to TRBJ2-1, with TRBD1 matching over 7 bases. With 7 bases clipped from V and 10 bases from J, the junction kept 13 bases outside the gene matches. In germline, CDR1 is SGHTA, CDR2 FQGNSA. The length of the CDR3 is 14 residues.

The chain recombines TRBV19 with TRBJ1-1; 8 nucleotides line up with TRBD1. The CDR3 totals 16 residues. Germline CDR1 reads LNHDA; CDR2 reads SQIVND (reference sequence). The J segment lost 3 bases and the V segment lost 4 bases, leaving 10 bases of the junction unmatched. The DNA for the CDR3 is TGTGCCAGTAGTACCCTCAAATCACAGGGGGACACTGAAGCTTTCTTT. This translates into CASSTLKSQGDTEAFF.

This clonotype has just a few counts. A junction end diverges from the germline sequence, so it may reflect a read error. This chain connects TRBV29-1 to TRBJ1-1, with 9 bases fitting TRBD1. CDR3 length: 13 residues. Germline V gene sequence: CDR1 SQVTM, CDR2 ANQGSEA. The CDR3 DNA reads as TGCAGCGTGGAAGGACAGGGGAGCACTGAAGCTTTCTTT. It codes for CSVEGQGSTEAFF.